This TCR beta chain was sequenced during a study of T cell responses to AZD1222 COVID-19 vaccine. Comment on this clone: The antigen is unknown.

Profiled with immunoSEQ multiplex PCR; TCRdb holds only in-frame clones, not every one. Found here are around 150,000 clones, roughly 90% of them singletons; the top ten hold approximately 3.5%. Study results and limitations: Just 6 or 7 AZD1222 recipients were seropositive at baseline.

V lost 3 bases to trimming and J lost 6 bases, with 16 bases between them. There are 14 residues in the CDR3. The germline gives CDR1 SQVTM, CDR2 ANQGSEA. This TCR derives from an adult who received the AZD1222 COVID-19 vaccine. The starting material was peripheral blood, obtained 28 days after the second AZD1222 dose. This chain connects TRBV29-1 to TRBJ2-3; no clear D gene. CDR3 nucleotides: TGCAGCGTTGATAGAGGAGTGATGGGGGATACGCAGTATTTT. It translates to CSVDRGVMGDTQYF.